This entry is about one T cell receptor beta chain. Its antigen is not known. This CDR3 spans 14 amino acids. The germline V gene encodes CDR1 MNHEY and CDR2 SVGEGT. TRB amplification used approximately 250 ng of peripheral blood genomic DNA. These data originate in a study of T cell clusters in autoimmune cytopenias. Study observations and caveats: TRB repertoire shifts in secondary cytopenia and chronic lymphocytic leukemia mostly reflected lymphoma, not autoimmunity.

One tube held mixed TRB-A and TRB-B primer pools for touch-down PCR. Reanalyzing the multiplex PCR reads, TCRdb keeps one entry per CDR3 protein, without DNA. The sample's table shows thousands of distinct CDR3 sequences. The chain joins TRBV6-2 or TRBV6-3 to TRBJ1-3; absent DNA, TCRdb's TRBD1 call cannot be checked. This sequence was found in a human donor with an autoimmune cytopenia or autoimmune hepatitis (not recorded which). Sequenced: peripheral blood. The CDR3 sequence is CASSPPGSGNTIYF.